Presented here are 9 T cell receptor beta chains from one specimen sequenced in a study of early T cells in non-severe SARS-CoV-2 infection. TCRdb processed the 5' RACE reads anew with MiXCR; each CDR3 protein has one entry. Among more than 90,000 distinct CDR3 sequences listed, about 12% were seen once. The sample was whole blood. The receptor source for this set is an adult who was a healthcare worker with PCR-confirmed SARS-CoV-2 infection or an uninfected control (not recorded which).

The chain is built from TRBV28 and TRBJ1-5, with D unclear. The germline gives CDR1 MDHEN, CDR2 SYDVKM. CDR3 length: 15 residues. Between the trimmed V and J ends, which lost 4 bases and 0 bases, there was a span of 10 bases. DNA for the CDR3: TGTGCCAGCAGTTCTTCAAGTTATAGCAATCAGCCCCAGCATTTT. This codes for CASSSSSYSNQPQHF.

The V call is TRBV18, the J call TRBJ2-5; D unclear. The CDR3 spans 13 residues. The germline CDR1 and CDR2 sequences are KGHSH and LQKENI. V lost 1 base, J lost 1 base, and 4 bases lay in between. The CDR3: CASSPRIQETQYF. The CDR3 region has the DNA TGTGCCAGCTCACCACGGATCCAAGAGACCCAGTACTTC.

This clonotype was seen many times. The chain recombines TRBV6-5 with TRBJ1-1, with TRBD1 matching over 7 bases. The CDR3 has 17 residues. V lost 0 bases, J lost 5 bases, and 12 bases stayed unmatched. Germline CDR1 MNHEY, CDR2 SVGAGI. CDR3 nucleotide sequence: TGTGCCAGCAGTTACTCGAGGCCGGGACAGTATCGGACTGAAGCTTTCTTT. Its protein is CASSYSRPGQYRTEAFF.

The rearrangement uses TRBV21-1 and TRBJ1-1; no DNA check was done on the table's D call, TRBD1. TRBV21-1 is a known pseudogene. This CDR3 region has 17 residues. The CDR3 DNA follows: TGTGCCAGCAGCTTCCGACAGGACCCCACCCGAAGCACTGAAGCTTTCTTT. This translates into CASSFRQDPTRSTEAFF.

This clonotype was seen repeatedly, ten times or more. DNA for the CDR3: TGTGCCAGCAGTTACCGGACAGGGGGCGCGTTCACTGAAGCTTTCTTT. This gives the protein CASSYRTGGAFTEAFF. This rearrangement joins TRBV6-2 or TRBV6-3 to TRBJ1-1, with 11 bases matching TRBD1. The CDR3 spans 16 residues. Germline V gives CDR1 MNHEY, CDR2 SVGEGT. V shed 2 bases and J 4 bases; nucleotides not matched to a gene: 6.

This clonotype has ten or more counts. V gene TRBV5-6 combines with J gene TRBJ1-5; no clear D. Germline V CDR1 and CDR2: SGHDT, YYEEEE. V dropped 2 bases and J dropped 2 bases, with 14 bases sitting between them. This CDR3 has 16 amino acids. The CDR3 region is CASSFVLREGNQPQHF. The CDR3 coding sequence is TGTGCCAGCAGCTTTGTCCTCCGGGAGGGCAATCAGCCCCAGCATTTT.

This clonotype came up a few times. The V call is TRBV18, the J call TRBJ2-7, with a weak D call TRBD1 (6 bases). Trimming took off 4 bases at V and 0 bases at J, with 10 bases between the two ends. In germline, CDR1 is KGHSH, CDR2 LQKENI. The CDR3 runs 14 residues. Here the CDR3 DNA reads TGTGCCAGCTCACTACAGGGTTACTCCTACGAGCAGTACTTC. Translating gives CASSLQGYSYEQYF.

J is TRBJ2-1 and V is TRBV20-1, with 13 bases that match TRBD2. Trimming took 4 bases from V and 0 from J; bases not matched to a gene: 6. This CDR3 comprises 17 residues. Germline V gene lookup returns CDR1 DFQATT and CDR2 SNEGSKA (reference sequence). The CDR3 region has the DNA TGCAGTGCTATAGGGACTAGCGGGGATAGCTCCTACAATGAGCAGTTCTTC. It is translated as CSAIGTSGDSSYNEQFF.

This clonotype was detected only a few times. The chain carries TRBV19 and TRBJ2-2, with D tentatively TRBD1 (5 bases). This CDR3 is 17 amino acids long. Trimming left V 2 bases short and J 6 bases short, with 19 bases between. Germline V lookup: CDR1 LNHDA, CDR2 SQIVND (reference sequence). The CDR3 region is CASSIFVRQGDSGELFF. The CDR3 nucleotides read TGTGCCAGTAGTATATTCGTCCGTCAGGGTGACTCCGGGGAGCTGTTTTTT.